These 8 T cell receptor beta chains were sequenced from one sample in a study of cytomegalovirus exposure and HLA in healthy donors. PCR used 60 Vbeta primers and 13 Jbeta primers. The table came from immunoSEQ multiplex PCR; TCRdb's copy has only in-frame clones and leaves some out. The sample yields over 150,000 clones, roughly four fifths seen once. The source material was PBMCs. All receptors derive from a male donor in good health and CMV-seronegative.

This clone was seen just once. V gene TRBV7-6 combines with J gene TRBJ2-2; a possible D gene is TRBD2 (6 bases). The CDR3 totals 16 residues. CDR1 SGHVS and CDR2 FNYEAQ come from the germline V gene. Trimming pared 0 bases from V and 5 bases from J, leaving 13 bases between. The CDR3 sequence is CASSLATRGATGELFF. The CDR3 DNA follows: TGTGCCAGCAGCTTAGCGACACGCGGGGCAACCGGGGAGCTGTTTTTT.

This clone was counted between two and nine times. The chain employs TRBV7-9 and TRBJ2-3; TRBD2 matches at 8 bases. Germline-derived CDR1 and CDR2 are SEHNR and FQNEAQ (reference sequence). CDR3 size: 15 residues. The V gene end was trimmed by 2 bases and the J gene end by 2 bases; junction bases not matched to a gene: 3. CDR3 nucleotides: TGTGCCAGCAGCTTATCTAGCGGGTACACAGATACGCAGTATTTT. It is translated as CASSLSSGYTDTQYF.

This rearrangement joins TRBV2 to TRBJ1-2; no clear D. The germline V gene has CDR1 SNHLY and CDR2 FYNNEI. The CDR3 runs to 11 residues. V lost 5 bases and J lost 3, with 4 bases in between. The CDR3 is CASSSDYGYTF. The CDR3 nucleotides are TGTGCCAGCAGTTCGGACTATGGCTACACCTTC.

The chain employs TRBV2 and TRBJ1-3; D remains ambiguous. CDR1 and CDR2 from the germline V gene are SNHLY and FYNNEI. CDR3 length: 17 residues. V dropped 4 bases and J dropped 4 bases, with 20 bases sitting between them. The CDR3 here is CASSVSALGRSGNTIYF. The CDR3 region has the DNA TGTGCCAGCAGTGTATCAGCCCTAGGGAGGTCGGGAAACACCATATATTTT.

V usage is TRBV6-5 and J usage is TRBJ2-1, with 10 nucleotides matching TRBD2. The J segment lost 7 bases and the V segment lost 0 bases, leaving 3 bases of the junction unmatched. The V gene's germline CDR1 is MNHEY and CDR2 SVGAGI. The CDR3 is made up of 15 amino acids. This chain's CDR3 is CASSYSASGSNEQFF. CDR3 DNA sequence: TGTGCCAGCAGTTACTCGGCTAGCGGGAGTAATGAGCAGTTCTTC.

This chain connects TRBV28 to TRBJ1-5; 7 positions agree with TRBD1. Germline assignment: CDR1 MDHEN and CDR2 SYDVKM. CDR3 length equals 15 residues. The V gene end was trimmed by 5 bases and the J gene end by 7 bases; junction bases not matched to a gene: 11. CDR3 sequence (DNA): TGTGCCAGCAGTATCCGGACAGGATTGGTCCAGCCCCAGCATTTT. This codes for CASSIRTGLVQPQHF.

The chain carries TRBV19 and TRBJ2-5; D gene ambiguous. The germline V gene has CDR1 LNHDA and CDR2 SQIVND (reference sequence). The length of the CDR3 is 14 residues. V lost 4 bases and J lost 1, with 10 bases in between. DNA of the CDR3: TGTGCCAGTAGTACCTTGACGGGCCAAGAGACCCAGTACTTC. It translates to CASSTLTGQETQYF.

This clone was seen once. The chain employs TRBV29-1 and TRBJ1-2, with D unresolved. Germline CDR1 is SQVTM and CDR2 is ANQGSEA. The CDR3 extends over 13 amino acids. The V and J ends lost 7 bases and 7 bases respectively, with 19 bases between them. CDR3 amino acids: CSATIGRDLGYTF. As DNA, the CDR3 is TGCAGCGCGACCATCGGGAGAGACCTTGGCTACACCTTC.